This TCR beta chain was sequenced in a study of Ad26.COV2.S vaccination and SARS-CoV-2 variants. V was trimmed by 1 base and J by 2 bases, leaving 12 bases between them. This CDR3 contains 15 residues. Germline CDR1 SGHRS, CDR2 YFSETQ. The method was immunoSEQ multiplex PCR; TCRdb's version includes in-frame clones alone and lacks a portion of them. The repertoire holds 300,000 to 350,000 clones, with about nine tenths as singletons. The treatment is: around 19 received Ad26.COV2.S at low or high dose, single or two shots; about 5 received placebo; per-sample allocation not given. Each sample was drawn 63 days after the first injection (of vaccine or placebo).

The chain uses TRBV5-1 and TRBJ1-1; D is undetermined. The origin of this receptor is a person between 18 and 65 years old who received the Ad26.COV2.S COVID-19 vaccine or a placebo. The sample consisted of peripheral blood, taken in a trial of Ad26.COV2.S vaccine versus placebo. In DNA, the CDR3 is TGCGCCAGCAGCTTGAACATTGCCAGTAACACTGAAGCTTTCTTT. It translates to CASSLNIASNTEAFF. The full variable domain, its missing parts supplied by reference TRBV5-1 and TRBJ1-1, is KAGVTQTPRYLIKTRGQQVTLSCSPISGHRSVSWYQQTPGQGLQFLFEYFSETQRNKGNFPGRFSGRQFSNSRSEMNVSTLELGDSALYLCASSLNIASNTEAFFGQGTRLTVV.